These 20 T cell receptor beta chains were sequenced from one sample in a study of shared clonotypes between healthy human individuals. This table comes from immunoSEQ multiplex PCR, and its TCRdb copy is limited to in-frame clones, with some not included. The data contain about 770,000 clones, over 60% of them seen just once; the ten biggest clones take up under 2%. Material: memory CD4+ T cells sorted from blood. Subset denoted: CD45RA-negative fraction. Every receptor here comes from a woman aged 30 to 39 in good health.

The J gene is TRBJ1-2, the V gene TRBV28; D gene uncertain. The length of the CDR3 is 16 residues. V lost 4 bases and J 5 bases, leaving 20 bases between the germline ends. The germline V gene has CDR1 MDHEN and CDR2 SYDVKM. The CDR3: CASSSLYEAYPYGYTF. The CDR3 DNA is TGTGCCAGCAGTTCCCTCTACGAAGCCTACCCTTATGGCTACACCTTC.

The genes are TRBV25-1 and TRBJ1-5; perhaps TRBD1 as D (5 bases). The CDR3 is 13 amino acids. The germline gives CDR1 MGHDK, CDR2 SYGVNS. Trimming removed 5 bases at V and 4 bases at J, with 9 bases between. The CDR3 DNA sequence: TGTGCCAGCAGTTACAAGGGGAATCAGCCCCAGCATTTT. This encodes CASSYKGNQPQHF.

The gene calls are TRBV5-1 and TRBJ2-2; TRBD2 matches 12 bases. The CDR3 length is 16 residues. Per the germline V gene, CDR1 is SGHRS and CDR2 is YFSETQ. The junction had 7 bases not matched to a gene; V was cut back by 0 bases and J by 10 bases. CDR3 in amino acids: CASSLGLAGEKKELFF. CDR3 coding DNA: TGCGCCAGCAGCTTGGGACTAGCGGGAGAGAAGAAGGAGCTGTTTTTT.

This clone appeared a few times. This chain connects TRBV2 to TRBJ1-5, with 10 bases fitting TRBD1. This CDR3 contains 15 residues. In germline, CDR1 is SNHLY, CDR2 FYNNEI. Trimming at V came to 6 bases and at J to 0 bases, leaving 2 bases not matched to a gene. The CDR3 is CASRGQGNSNQPQHF. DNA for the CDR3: TGTGCCAGCAGGGGACAGGGGAATAGCAATCAGCCCCAGCATTTT.

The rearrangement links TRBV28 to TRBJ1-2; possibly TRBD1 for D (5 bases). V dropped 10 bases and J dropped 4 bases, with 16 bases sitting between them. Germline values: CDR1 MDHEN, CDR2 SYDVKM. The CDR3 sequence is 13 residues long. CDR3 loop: CATTRQKFYGYTF. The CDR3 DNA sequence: TGTGCCACTACCCGACAGAAATTCTATGGCTACACCTTC.

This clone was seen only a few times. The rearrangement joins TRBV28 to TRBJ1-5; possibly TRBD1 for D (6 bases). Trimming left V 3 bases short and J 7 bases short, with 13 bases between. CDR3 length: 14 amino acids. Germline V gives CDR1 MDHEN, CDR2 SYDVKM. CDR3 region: CASSLGGGQQPQHF. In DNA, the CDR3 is TGTGCCAGCAGTTTGGGCGGGGGGCAACAGCCCCAGCATTTT.

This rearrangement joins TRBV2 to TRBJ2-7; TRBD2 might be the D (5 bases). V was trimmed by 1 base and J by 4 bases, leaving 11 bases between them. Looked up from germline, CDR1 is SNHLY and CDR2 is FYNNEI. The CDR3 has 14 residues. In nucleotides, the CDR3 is TGTGCCAGCAGTGAAGACGGCGGGCCGTACGAGCAGTACTTC. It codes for CASSEDGGPYEQYF.

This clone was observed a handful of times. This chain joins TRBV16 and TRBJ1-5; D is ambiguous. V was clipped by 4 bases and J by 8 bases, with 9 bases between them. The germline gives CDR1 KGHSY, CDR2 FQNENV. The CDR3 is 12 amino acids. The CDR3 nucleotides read TGTGCCAGCAGCCGAGTGAGGGAGCCCCAGCATTTT. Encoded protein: CASSRVREPQHF.

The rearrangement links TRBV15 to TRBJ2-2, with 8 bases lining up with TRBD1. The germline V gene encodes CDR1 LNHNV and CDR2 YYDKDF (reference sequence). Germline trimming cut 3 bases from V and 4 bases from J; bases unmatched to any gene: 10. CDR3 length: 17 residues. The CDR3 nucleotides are TGTGCCACCAGCAGCCTTCCGCAGGGGGCTCGCACCGGGGAGCTGTTTTTT. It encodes CATSSLPQGARTGELFF.

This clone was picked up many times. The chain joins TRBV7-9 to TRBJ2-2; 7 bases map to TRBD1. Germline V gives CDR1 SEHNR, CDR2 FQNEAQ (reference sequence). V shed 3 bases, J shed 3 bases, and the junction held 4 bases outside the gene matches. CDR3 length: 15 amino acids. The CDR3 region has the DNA TGTGCCAGCAGCTTGAGGGGGCCGGACACCGGGGAGCTGTTTTTT. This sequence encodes CASSLRGPDTGELFF. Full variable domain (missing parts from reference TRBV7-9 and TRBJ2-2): DTGVSQNPRHKITKRGQNVTFRCDPISEHNRLYWYRQTLGQGPEFLTYFQNEAQLEKSRLLSDRFSAERPKGSFSTLEIQRTEQGDSAMYLCASSLRGPDTGELFFGEGSRLTVL.

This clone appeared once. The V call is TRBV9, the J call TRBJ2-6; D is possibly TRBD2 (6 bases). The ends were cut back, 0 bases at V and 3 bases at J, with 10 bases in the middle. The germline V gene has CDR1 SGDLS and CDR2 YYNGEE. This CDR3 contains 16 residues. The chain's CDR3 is CASSVALADGANVLTF. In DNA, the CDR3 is TGTGCCAGCAGCGTAGCTTTAGCGGATGGGGCCAACGTCCTGACTTTC.

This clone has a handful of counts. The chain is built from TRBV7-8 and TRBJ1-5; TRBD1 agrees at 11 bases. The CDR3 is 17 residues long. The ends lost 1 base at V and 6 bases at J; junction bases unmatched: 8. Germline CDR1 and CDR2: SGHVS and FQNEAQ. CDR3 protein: CASSLGTGTGGTQPQHF. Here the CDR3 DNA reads TGTGCCAGCAGCTTAGGTACCGGGACAGGGGGTACTCAGCCCCAGCATTTT.

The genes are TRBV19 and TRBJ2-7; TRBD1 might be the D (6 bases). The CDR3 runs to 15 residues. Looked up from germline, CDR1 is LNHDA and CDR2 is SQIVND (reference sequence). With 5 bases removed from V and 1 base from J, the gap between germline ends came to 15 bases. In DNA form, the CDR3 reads TGTGCCAGTAGTCACCGGGACACCCCGTCCTACGAGCAGTACTTC. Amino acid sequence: CASSHRDTPSYEQYF.

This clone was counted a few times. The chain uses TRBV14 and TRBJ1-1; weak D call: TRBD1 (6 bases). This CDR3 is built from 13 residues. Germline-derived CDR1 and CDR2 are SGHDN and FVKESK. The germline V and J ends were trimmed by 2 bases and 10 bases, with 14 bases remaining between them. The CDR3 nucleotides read TGTGCCAGCAGCCAATCTAACAGGGTGGGAGCTTTCTTT. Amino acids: CASSQSNRVGAFF.

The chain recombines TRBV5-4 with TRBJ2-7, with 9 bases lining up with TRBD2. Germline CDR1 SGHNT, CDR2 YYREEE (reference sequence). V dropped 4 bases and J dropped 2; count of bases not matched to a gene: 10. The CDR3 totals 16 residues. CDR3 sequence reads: CASSQETSGSTYEQYF. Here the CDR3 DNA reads TGTGCCAGCAGCCAAGAGACTAGCGGAAGTACCTACGAGCAGTACTTC.

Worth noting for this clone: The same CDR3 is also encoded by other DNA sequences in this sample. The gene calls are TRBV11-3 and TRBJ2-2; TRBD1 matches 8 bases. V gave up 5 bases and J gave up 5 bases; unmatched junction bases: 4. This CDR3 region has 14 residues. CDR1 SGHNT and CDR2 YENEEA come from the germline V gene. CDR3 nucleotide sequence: TGTGCCAGCAGCCGACAGGGGAGTACCGGGGAGCTGTTTTTT. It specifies CASSRQGSTGELFF.

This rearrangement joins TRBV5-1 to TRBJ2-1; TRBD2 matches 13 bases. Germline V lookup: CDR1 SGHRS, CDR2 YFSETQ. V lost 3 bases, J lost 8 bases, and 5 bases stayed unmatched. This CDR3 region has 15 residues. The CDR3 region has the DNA TGCGCCAGCAGCTCACTAGCGGGAGGGCCGGATGAGCAGTTCTTC. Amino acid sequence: CASSSLAGGPDEQFF.

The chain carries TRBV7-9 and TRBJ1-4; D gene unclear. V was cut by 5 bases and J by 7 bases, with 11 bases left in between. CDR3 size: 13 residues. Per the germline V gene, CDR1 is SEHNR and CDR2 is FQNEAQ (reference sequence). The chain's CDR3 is CASSHEGGEKLFF. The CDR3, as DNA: TGTGCCAGCAGCCATGAGGGAGGTGAAAAACTGTTTTTT.

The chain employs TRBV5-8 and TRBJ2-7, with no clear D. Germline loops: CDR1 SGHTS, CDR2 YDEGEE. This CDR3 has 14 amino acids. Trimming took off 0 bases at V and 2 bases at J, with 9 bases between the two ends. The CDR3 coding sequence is TGTGCCAGCAGCTTGGGGGGTTCCACCTACGAGCAGTACTTC. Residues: CASSLGGSTYEQYF.

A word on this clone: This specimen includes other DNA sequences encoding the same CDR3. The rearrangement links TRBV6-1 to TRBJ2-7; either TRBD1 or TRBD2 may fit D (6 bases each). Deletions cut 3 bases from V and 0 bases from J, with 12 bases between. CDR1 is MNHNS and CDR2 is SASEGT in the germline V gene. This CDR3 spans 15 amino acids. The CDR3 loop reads CASSEGGAGSYEQYF. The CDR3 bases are TGTGCCAGCAGTGAGGGGGGCGCGGGCTCCTACGAGCAGTACTTC.